This T cell receptor (beta chain) emerged from a study of blood T cell repertoires in COVID-19. In the study overall: Samples came from the United States, Italy and Spain, spanning acute and convalescent COVID-19. PBMCs, B-cell-depleted T cells, or T cells were the source of the cDNA or gDNA that made up the material.

Trimming pared 8 bases from V and 0 bases from J, leaving 8 bases between. Germline loops: CDR1 LNHDA, CDR2 SQIVND (reference sequence). The CDR3 consists of 13 residues. Original processing methods: Estimates of nucleated cell counts were drawn from the amplification of reference gene primers. The data were produced by immunoSEQ multiplex PCR, yet TCRdb's version contains in-frame clones alone and is incomplete. V and J calls and clone size are copied from that table; D and trimming were computed from the DNA. The repertoire consists of 55,000 or so clones, with 90% occurring once and the leading ten covering approximately 6.2%. In its sample, this clone was seen once.

The specimen sequenced was peripheral blood. This sequence joins TRBV19 and TRBJ1-5, with a possible D match to TRBD1 (5 bases). The source is a man aged 35 to 55 with acute or convalescent COVID-19. The CDR3 DNA sequence: TGTGCCAGTTTGGGGGGTAGCAATCAGCCCCAGCATTTT. Encoded protein: CASLGGSNQPQHF. Full variable domain (rest looked up from reference TRBV19 and TRBJ1-5): DGGITQSPKYLFRKEGQNVTLSCEQNLNHDAMYWYRQDPGQGLRLIYYSQIVNDFQKGDIAEGYSVSREKKESFPLTVTSAQKNPTAFYLCASLGGSNQPQHFGDGTRLSIL.